The 15 T cell receptor beta chains in this list originate from one sample, sequenced in a study of blood T cells in healthy people across ages. A second about 6 to 11 cycle PCR used barcoded and J-beta primers. Each CDR3 protein is one row after TCRdb ran MiXCR on the 5' RACE reads. The sample lists roughly 730,000 distinct CDR3 sequences, 45% to 70% occurring once. Sequencing was carried out using blood. Source of these receptors: a man between 40 and 49 years old in good health.

This rearrangement joins TRBV9 to TRBJ2-3; 7 bases agree with TRBD2. Per germline, CDR1 SGDLS and CDR2 YYNGEE. The ends lost 3 bases at V and 1 base at J; junction bases unmatched: 5. The CDR3 has 15 residues. This chain's CDR3 is CASSALSGRTDTQYF. For the CDR3, the DNA is TGTGCCAGCAGCGCCCTTAGCGGGCGCACAGATACGCAGTATTTT.

The J gene is TRBJ1-4, the V gene TRBV7-9, with D tentatively TRBD1 (5 bases). The CDR3 is 13 residues long. V lost 5 bases and J 7 bases, leaving 11 bases between the germline ends. Germline assignment: CDR1 SEHNR and CDR2 FQNEAQ (reference sequence). The CDR3 DNA sequence: TGTGCCAGCAGCGGGACGGTGGGTGAAAAACTGTTTTTT. This encodes CASSGTVGEKLFF.

The chain has TRBV5-1 and TRBJ1-2, with 9 positions matching TRBD1. V was clipped by 2 bases and J by 8 bases; unmatched bases: 13. Germline assignment: CDR1 SGHRS and CDR2 YFSETQ. The CDR3 length is 16 residues. The CDR3 protein is CASSLGNTGGASGYTF. The CDR3 nucleotides are TGCGCCAGCAGCTTAGGTAACACAGGGGGCGCATCCGGCTACACCTTC.

Only a few counts were recorded for this clonotype. This chain joins TRBV7-9 and TRBJ2-5; D unresolved. Trimming stripped 0 bases from V and 5 bases from J, with 13 bases between. This CDR3 comprises 15 residues. From germline, CDR1 is SEHNR and CDR2 FQNEAQ (reference sequence). The CDR3 coding sequence is TGTGCCAGCAGCTTAGCGCTCGGCCCCGCGGAGACCCAGTACTTC. Encoded protein: CASSLALGPAETQYF.

This clonotype was seen a few times. This chain joins TRBV6-5 and TRBJ1-4; 7 bases match TRBD1. J was trimmed by 5 bases and V by 7 bases; bases with no gene match: 7. From germline, CDR1 is MNHEY and CDR2 SVGAGI. The CDR3 sequence is 14 residues long. CDR3 nucleotide sequence: TGTGCCAGCAAAGTCGGGACAGCAAATGAAAAACTGTTTTTT. It is translated as CASKVGTANEKLFF.

The chain links TRBV20-1 to TRBJ2-3; 7 nucleotides match TRBD1. The junction had 10 bases not matched to a gene; V was cut back by 6 bases and J by 1 base. The CDR3 is 15 residues long. Looked up from germline, CDR1 is DFQATT and CDR2 is SNEGSKA (reference sequence). The DNA for the CDR3 is TGCAGTGCCCAAAAGGGGGCATCCCGCACAGATACGCAGTATTTT. Translation gives CSAQKGASRTDTQYF.

This clonotype was observed a few times. The chain couples TRBV2 to TRBJ2-3; D perhaps matches TRBD2 (5 bases). Looked up from germline, CDR1 is SNHLY and CDR2 is FYNNEI. The CDR3 loop spans 16 amino acids. V lost 1 base and J 5 bases, leaving 16 bases between the germline ends. The CDR3 region has the DNA TGTGCCAGCAGTGAAGGGGTGGCAGCGGATGGAGATACGCAGTATTTT. Its translation is CASSEGVAADGDTQYF. The variable domain in full, completed from reference TRBV2 and TRBJ2-3, reads EPEVTQTPSHQVTQMGQEVILRCVPISNHLYFYWYRQILGQKVEFLVSFYNNEISEKSEIFDDQFSVERPDGSNFTLKIRSTKLEDSAMYFCASSEGVAADGDTQYFGPGTRLTVL.

As regards this clonotype: A read error may account for a junction end that differs from germline. The J gene is TRBJ2-6, the V gene TRBV15; possibly TRBD1 for D (6 bases). The CDR3 runs to 17 residues. Germline CDR1 and CDR2: LNHNV and YYDKDF (reference sequence). The CDR3 sequence: CATSRDTRLTGVNVLTF. CDR3 coding DNA: TGTGCCACCAGCCGGGACACCCGATTGACTGGGGTCAACGTCCTGACTTTC. Full variable domain (rest looked up from reference TRBV15 and TRBJ2-6): DAMVIQNPRYQVTQFGKPVTLSCSQTLNHNVMYWYQQKSSQAPKLLFHYYDKDFNNEADTPDNFQSRRPNTSFCFLDIRSPGLGDTAMYLCATSRDTRLTGVNVLTFGAGSRLTVL.

This clonotype showed up just a few times. The CDR3 here is CASSLMALGGHYGYTF. Here the CDR3 DNA reads TGTGCCAGCAGTTTAATGGCCTTAGGGGGCCACTATGGCTACACCTTC. The chain links TRBV27 to TRBJ1-2; 7 bases map to TRBD1. The V segment lost 2 bases and the J segment 3 bases; nucleotides outside the gene matches: 9. Germline V CDR1 and CDR2: MNHEY, SMNVEV (reference sequence). This CDR3 spans 16 amino acids.

This clonotype was seen only a few times. This chain uses TRBV7-9 with TRBJ2-5; D is perhaps TRBD2 (6 bases). The germline gives CDR1 SEHNR, CDR2 FQNEAQ (reference sequence). The CDR3 consists of 16 residues. V was clipped by 3 bases and J by 1 base, with 15 bases between them. The CDR3 here is CASSLGWRGPQETQYF. The DNA of the CDR3 is TGTGCCAGCAGCTTGGGTTGGAGGGGACCCCAAGAGACCCAGTACTTC.

The J gene is TRBJ2-7, the V gene TRBV11-3; 10 bases match TRBD2. The CDR3 runs to 16 residues. The germline V gene has CDR1 SGHNT and CDR2 YENEEA. Unmatched junction bases numbered 10, after V lost 8 bases and J lost 0 bases. CDR3 residues: CASCLGLAGVSYEQYF. CDR3 DNA sequence: TGTGCCAGCTGCCTAGGGCTAGCGGGAGTCTCCTACGAGCAGTACTTC.

This chain connects TRBV6-5 to TRBJ2-7; TRBD1 matches at 11 bases. Unmatched junction bases numbered 4, after V lost 2 bases and J lost 10 bases. Germline CDR1 is MNHEY and CDR2 is SVGAGI. The CDR3 is made up of 13 amino acids. In DNA, the CDR3 is TGTGCCAGCAGTTACGCCGGGACAGGGGGACAGTACTTC. Its translation is CASSYAGTGGQYF.

The genes are TRBV7-2 and TRBJ2-1, with D tentatively TRBD1 (7 bases). The germline V gene has CDR1 SGHTA and CDR2 FQGNSA. CDR3 length: 15 residues. V was pared by 5 bases and J by 8 bases, with 19 bases between. The CDR3 region has the DNA TGTGCCAGCAGCCCCCAGGGGGGCGGGTTCGATGAGCAGTTCTTC. The encoded protein is CASSPQGGGFDEQFF.

V is TRBV10-3 and J is TRBJ2-3; D is ambiguous. V gave up 0 bases and J gave up 2 bases, with 12 bases separating them. The CDR3 has 16 amino acids. CDR1 is ENHRY, CDR2 SYGVKD, per germline. CDR3 region: CAISESRRTYTDTQYF. The CDR3 DNA is TGTGCCATCAGTGAGTCAAGGCGAACCTACACAGATACGCAGTATTTT.

J is TRBJ2-6 and V is TRBV2, with no clear D. The V gene's germline CDR1 is SNHLY and CDR2 FYNNEI. This CDR3 region has 13 residues. The V gene lost 9 bases and the J gene lost 2 bases, with 8 bases spanning the gap. The CDR3 nucleotides are TGTGCCAGGACCCTGGCTGGGGCCAACGTCCTGACTTTC. The encoded protein is CARTLAGANVLTF.